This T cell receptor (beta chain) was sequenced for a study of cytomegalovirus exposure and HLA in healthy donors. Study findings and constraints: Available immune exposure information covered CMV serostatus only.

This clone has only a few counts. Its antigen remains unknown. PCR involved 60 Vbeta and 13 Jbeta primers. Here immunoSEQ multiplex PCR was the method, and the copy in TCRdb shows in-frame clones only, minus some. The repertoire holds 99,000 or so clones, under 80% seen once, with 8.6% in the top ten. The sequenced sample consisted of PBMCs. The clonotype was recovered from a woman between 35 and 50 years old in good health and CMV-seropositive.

CDR3 sequence (DNA): TGTGCCAGCAGCTCCCGGGACAGGGGAGACAATGAGCAGTTCTTC. Its translation is CASSSRDRGDNEQFF. The chain employs TRBV5-4 and TRBJ2-1; TRBD1 agrees at 10 bases. Trimming removed 3 bases from V and 5 bases from J; junction bases left unmatched: 5. CDR3 length: 15 residues. CDR1 is SGHNT and CDR2 is YYREEE in the germline V gene (reference sequence).